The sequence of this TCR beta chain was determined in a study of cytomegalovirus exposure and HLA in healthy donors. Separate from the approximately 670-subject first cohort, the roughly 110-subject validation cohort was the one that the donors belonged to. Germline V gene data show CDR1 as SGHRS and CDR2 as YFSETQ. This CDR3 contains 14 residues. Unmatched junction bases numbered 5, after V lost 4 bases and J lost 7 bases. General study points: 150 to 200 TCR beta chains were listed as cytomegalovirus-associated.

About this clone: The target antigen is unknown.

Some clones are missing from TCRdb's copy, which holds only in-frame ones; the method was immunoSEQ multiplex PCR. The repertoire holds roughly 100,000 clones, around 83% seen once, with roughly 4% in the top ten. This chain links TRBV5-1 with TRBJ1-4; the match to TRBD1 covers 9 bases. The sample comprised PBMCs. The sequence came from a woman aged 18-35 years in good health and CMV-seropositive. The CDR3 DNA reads TGCGCCAGCAGCAATAGACAGGGGGGTGAAAAACTGTTTTTT. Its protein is CASSNRQGGEKLFF.